These 14 T cell receptor beta chains came from one sample sequenced in a study of T-cell reconstitution after alpha-beta-depleted transplantation in children. A library of TCRbeta sequences, prepared with unique molecular identifiers, was generated. MiXCR, run by TCRdb on the PCR reads, gives a single entry per CDR3 protein. The table shows about 280,000 distinct CDR3 sequences, with about 9.9% occurring only once. The sample was peripheral blood, taken 180 days after TCRalphabeta/CD19-depleted stem cell transplant. The source of these receptors is a male patient under 10 years old who had a stem cell transplant for chronic granulomatous disease, so the T cells may come from the graft donor.

The rearrangement joins TRBV29-1 to TRBJ1-4; D is ambiguous. The CDR3 totals 13 residues. Germline CDR1 reads SQVTM; CDR2 reads ANQGSEA. V was trimmed by 7 bases and J by 7 bases, leaving 16 bases between them. CDR3 residues: CSAERVTGEKLFF. In DNA, the CDR3 is TGCAGCGCTGAGAGGGTAACGGGTGAAAAACTGTTTTTT.

This clonotype showed up many times. The chain employs TRBV7-2 and TRBJ2-1; D gene ambiguous. The CDR3 runs 15 residues. V was trimmed by 5 bases and J by 6 bases, leaving 17 bases between them. Germline V CDR1 and CDR2: SGHTA, FQGNSA. In nucleotides, the CDR3 is TGTGCCAGCAGCCCTAGAGTGCGGACGAGCAATGAGCAGTTCTTC. Translating it yields CASSPRVRTSNEQFF.

This clonotype appeared a few times. The chain has TRBV19 and TRBJ2-3; 12 nucleotides agree with TRBD2. CDR3 length: 17 residues. After removal of 5 bases from V and 2 bases from J, the junction contained 8 bases not matched to a gene. Germline V gene lookup returns CDR1 LNHDA and CDR2 SQIVND (reference sequence). CDR3 region: CASSFRTSGTHTDTQYF. In nucleotides, the CDR3 is TGTGCCAGTAGTTTCCGGACTAGCGGGACCCACACAGATACGCAGTATTTT.

This clonotype was counted many times. This chain joins TRBV5-1 and TRBJ1-1, with TRBD1 as a possible D gene (5 bases). The V gene's germline CDR1 is SGHRS and CDR2 YFSETQ. The CDR3 has 14 residues. Trimming stripped 2 bases from V and 7 bases from J, with 15 bases between. In nucleotides, the CDR3 is TGCGCCAGCAGCTTACGTTCACAGGAACTTGAAGCTTTCTTT. Its protein product is CASSLRSQELEAFF. The whole variable domain, filled in from reference TRBV5-1 and TRBJ1-1, reads KAGVTQTPRYLIKTRGQQVTLSCSPISGHRSVSWYQQTPGQGLQFLFEYFSETQRNKGNFPGRFSGRQFSNSRSEMNVSTLELGDSALYLCASSLRSQELEAFFGQGTRLTVV.

Note on this clonotype: This may be a read error, as it is one base from a much larger clone. This sequence joins TRBV12-3 or TRBV12-4 and TRBJ1-5; TRBD1 is a possible D gene (6 bases). CDR3 size: 17 residues. V lost 6 bases and J lost 4, with 22 bases in between. CDR3 bases: TGTGCCAGCAGCCGAGGACAGAGGGCAAACCTTAATCAGCCCCAGCATTTT. It specifies CASSRGQRANLNQPQHF.

This clonotype was seen at least ten times. DNA for the CDR3: TGCAGTGCTAGAGATGGAACTTCAGGGAACTATGGCTACACCTTC. Translated, it gives CSARDGTSGNYGYTF. The rearrangement links TRBV20-1 to TRBJ1-2; weak D call: TRBD1 (5 bases). The CDR3 loop spans 15 amino acids. V was cut by 0 bases and J by 2 bases, with 13 bases left in between. Germline assignment: CDR1 DFQATT and CDR2 SNEGSKA (reference sequence).

In this sample, this clonotype turned up many times. The chain is built from TRBV3-1 and TRBJ1-5; D is uncertain. The CDR3 contains 13 residues. V shed 2 bases and J shed 6 bases, with 8 bases lying between them. CDR1 and CDR2 from the germline V gene are LGHDT and YNNKEL (reference sequence). DNA for the CDR3: TGTGCCAGCAGCCAAACGGGGATTCAGCCCCAGCATTTT. It is translated as CASSQTGIQPQHF.

In its sample, this clonotype was seen many times. This chain joins TRBV7-2 and TRBJ2-3, with 9 bases matching TRBD1. This CDR3 has 14 amino acids. Germline CDR1 SGHTA, CDR2 FQGNSA. Trimming cost V 6 bases and J 4 bases; bases outside gene matches: 5. CDR3 region: CASRPGQGADTQYF. The CDR3 coding sequence is TGTGCCAGCAGACCGGGACAGGGTGCAGATACGCAGTATTTT. The full variable domain, in which reference TRBV7-2 and TRBJ2-3 provide the parts outside the CDR3, is GAGVSQSPSNKVTEKGKDVELRCDPISGHTALYWYRQSLGQGLEFLIYFQGNSAPDKSGLPSDRFSAERTGGSVSTLTIQRTQQEDSAVYLCASRPGQGADTQYFGPGTRLTVL.

Comments on this clonotype: At one end, the junction sequence differs from germline, possibly due to a read error. The chain couples TRBV20-1 to TRBJ2-1, with 12 nucleotides matching TRBD2. The germline gives CDR1 DFQATT, CDR2 SNEGSKA (reference sequence). The CDR3 length is 17 residues. The CDR3 nucleotides read TGCAGTGCTGGGGGGCTAGCGGGGGGGCGAATCTACATTGAGCAGTTCTTC. It codes for CSAGGLAGGRIYIEQFF.

The V call is TRBV18, the J call TRBJ2-5; 7 bases agree with TRBD1. Germline CDR1 KGHSH, CDR2 LQKENI. The V gene end was trimmed by 4 bases and the J gene end by 2 bases; junction bases not matched to a gene: 10. The CDR3 consists of 16 residues. CDR3 DNA: TGTGCCAGCTCACAATTCGGGACAGCCTTACAAGAGACCCAGTACTTC. This gives the protein CASSQFGTALQETQYF.

This clonotype was seen many times. The genes are TRBV12-3 or TRBV12-4 and TRBJ2-7; 7 nucleotides agree with TRBD1. The length of the CDR3 is 15 residues. J was trimmed by 5 bases and V by 7 bases; bases with no gene match: 14. The CDR3 bases are TGTGCCAGCACCAAAGGGACAGTCTTTTACCACGAGCAGTACTTC. This codes for CASTKGTVFYHEQYF.

This clonotype showed up many times. The rearrangement links TRBV7-2 to TRBJ2-3, with a tentative D call TRBD1 (6 bases). Trimming stripped 5 bases from V and 4 bases from J, with 13 bases between. Germline V gene sequence: CDR1 SGHTA, CDR2 FQGNSA. CDR3 length: 14 residues. CDR3 in DNA: TGTGCCAGCAGCGTAAAACAGGGCCCAGATACGCAGTATTTT. Its protein product is CASSVKQGPDTQYF.

This clonotype has a count of ten or more. This chain connects TRBV9 to TRBJ2-1, with 9 positions matching TRBD2. V was pared by 0 bases and J by 8 bases, with 6 bases of the junction left unmatched. The CDR3 extends over 15 amino acids. CDR1 and CDR2 from the germline V gene are SGDLS and YYNGEE. DNA of the CDR3: TGTGCCAGCAGCGTAGATAGCGGGAGTTGGGATGAGCAGTTCTTC. It codes for CASSVDSGSWDEQFF.

This clonotype appeared many times. The gene calls are TRBV20-1 and TRBJ1-1; maybe TRBD1 (6 bases). Deletions cut 5 bases from V and 2 bases from J, with 15 bases between. There are 14 residues in the CDR3. Germline CDR1 DFQATT, CDR2 SNEGSKA (reference sequence). The CDR3 coding sequence is TGCAGTGCTCTCCCCCAGGGGCCTAACACTGAAGCTTTCTTT. It encodes CSALPQGPNTEAFF.